Each of the 11 T cell receptor beta chains below was sequenced from the same sample in a study of cytomegalovirus exposure and HLA in healthy donors. PCR was performed using 60 Vbeta and 13 Jbeta primers. Here immunoSEQ multiplex PCR was the method, and the copy in TCRdb shows in-frame clones only, minus some. This table holds about 140,000 clones, approximately 82% found once. Sequenced sample: PBMCs. The receptors shown here come from a man aged 30 to 45 in good health and CMV-seropositive.

V gene TRBV7-9 combines with J gene TRBJ1-5; D is unresolved. From germline, CDR1 is SEHNR and CDR2 FQNEAQ (reference sequence). The CDR3 sequence is 15 residues long. With 3 bases removed from V and 2 bases from J, the gap between germline ends came to 11 bases. This CDR3 is CASSFGGNGNQPQHF. The CDR3 region has the DNA TGTGCCAGCAGCTTCGGAGGGAACGGCAATCAGCCCCAGCATTTT. Using reference TRBV7-9 and TRBJ1-5 for the parts outside the CDR3, the full variable domain is DTGVSQNPRHKITKRGQNVTFRCDPISEHNRLYWYRQTLGQGPEFLTYFQNEAQLEKSRLLSDRFSAERPKGSFSTLEIQRTEQGDSAMYLCASSFGGNGNQPQHFGDGTRLSIL.

V usage is TRBV10-3 and J usage is TRBJ2-3; tentative D call: TRBD1 (5 bases). This CDR3 is built from 15 residues. The V gene lost 6 bases and the J gene lost 0 bases, with 13 bases spanning the gap. Germline values: CDR1 ENHRY, CDR2 SYGVKD. CDR3 residues: CAIRDQGRSTDTQYF. CDR3 sequence (DNA): TGTGCCATCAGAGACCAGGGTAGGAGCACAGATACGCAGTATTTT.

The chain carries TRBV6-5 and TRBJ1-6; TRBD1 might be the D (5 bases). Trimming stripped 0 bases from V and 7 bases from J, with 7 bases between. Germline CDR1 and CDR2: MNHEY and SVGAGI. CDR3 length equals 14 residues. For the CDR3, the DNA is TGTGCCAGCAGTTACTCGGGGGGGAATTCACCCCTCCACTTT. Its translation is CASSYSGGNSPLHF.

This clone was observed a single time. V gene TRBV12-5 combines with J gene TRBJ2-3; tentative D call: TRBD2 (6 bases). CDR3 length equals 15 residues. Germline-derived CDR1 and CDR2 are LGHNT and FRNRAP. V lost 7 bases, J lost 6 bases, and 20 bases lay in between. The CDR3 sequence: CASAKGDFPGDTQYF. CDR3 in DNA: TGTGCTAGTGCCAAAGGGGACTTCCCGGGGGATACGCAGTATTTT.

The chain joins TRBV2 to TRBJ2-7, with no clear D. This CDR3 region has 13 residues. Per the germline V gene, CDR1 is SNHLY and CDR2 is FYNNEI. Trimming removed 4 bases from V and 6 bases from J, with 13 bases in between. The CDR3 DNA reads as TGTGCCAGCAGTGCCCCTGGGTGGAGCGAGCAGTACTTC. Translating gives CASSAPGWSEQYF.

The chain combines TRBV28 with TRBJ2-3; TRBD2 is a possible D gene (6 bases). V was cut by 6 bases and J by 2 bases, with 15 bases left in between. CDR1 MDHEN and CDR2 SYDVKM come from the germline V gene. This CDR3 has 15 residues. The CDR3 DNA reads TGTGCCAGCAGCCCCCCGGGGGAACTCACAGATACGCAGTATTTT. This codes for CASSPPGELTDTQYF.

J is TRBJ2-1 and V is TRBV19; D is unclear. V was cut by 0 bases and J by 10 bases, with 10 bases left in between. Germline V gene sequence: CDR1 LNHDA, CDR2 SQIVND (reference sequence). CDR3 length: 13 residues. CDR3 in amino acids: CASSIEGKLEQFF. The CDR3 coding sequence is TGTGCCAGTAGTATAGAGGGCAAGCTAGAGCAGTTCTTC.

The chain joins TRBV7-9 to TRBJ2-3, with 10 bases fitting TRBD2. Germline CDR1 reads SEHNR; CDR2 reads FQNEAQ (reference sequence). With V trimmed by 7 bases and J by 2 bases, 6 bases remained unmatched. The CDR3 has 15 residues. The CDR3 coding sequence is TGTGCCAGCACCCCCGGGACTAGCGACACAGATACGCAGTATTTT. Its protein is CASTPGTSDTDTQYF.

The chain employs TRBV18 and TRBJ1-2, with D maybe TRBD1 (6 bases). Germline V gives CDR1 KGHSH, CDR2 LQKENI. The CDR3 has 14 amino acids. Between the trimmed V and J ends, which lost 6 bases and 6 bases, there was a span of 17 bases. CDR3 nucleotide sequence: TGTGCCAGCTCGAGGAGCCAACAGGGAGATGGCTACACCTTC. Amino acids: CASSRSQQGDGYTF.

The V call is TRBV5-1, the J call TRBJ2-3; 7 bases fit TRBD2. Germline V gene data show CDR1 as SGHRS and CDR2 as YFSETQ. The CDR3 runs to 16 residues. The V and J ends lost 4 bases and 0 bases, in that order; junction bases with no gene match: 8. CDR3 bases: TGCGCCAGCAGCCCCACGGGGCGGGGGAGCACAGATACGCAGTATTTT. Translating it yields CASSPTGRGSTDTQYF.

To note about this clone: The junction does not match germline at one end; this may be a read error. Other nucleotide sequences in the sample specify the same CDR3. V gene TRBV2 combines with J gene TRBJ1-1; 7 positions match TRBD1. The CDR3 spans 16 residues. CDR1 is SNHLY and CDR2 is FYNNEI in the germline V gene. The CDR3 loop reads CASSTDRRVMNTEAFF. The CDR3 coding sequence is TGTGCCAGCAGTACGGACAGGAGGGTCATGAACACTGAAGCCTTCTTT.